Listed below are T cell receptor beta chains from one sample, sequenced in a study of regulatory T cells in long-lasting Graves disease. TCRdb re-derived calls from the multiplex PCR reads in MiXCR, one entry per CDR3 protein. Altogether around 400,000 distinct CDR3 sequences are present, roughly a sixth being singletons, with the ten largest covering around a fifth. Specimen: peripheral blood mononuclear cells (PBMCs), collected at new diagnosis, from a patient treated with antithyroid drugs. These receptors were taken from a female donor with Graves disease. CDR3s include the opening cysteine and the closing phenylalanine or tryptophan. D genes are given only for firm matches. Expanded clones are given a class, and other clones once, few, many or no size at all.

CDR3nt,CDR3aa,len,abundance,j_gene,d_gene,v_gene
TGCAGTGCTGAAGGACCGCCGAATTCACCCCTCCACTTT,CSAEGPPNSPLHF,13,many,TRBJ1-6,-,TRBV20-1
TGTGCCAGTAGCCTCGGGCGGATTACTGAAGCTTTCTTT,CASSLGRITEAFF,13,few,TRBJ1-1,-,TRBV19
TGTGCCAACCCTCACGGGCAAGAATCGACGAATCAGCCCCAGCATTTT,CANPHGQESTNQPQHF,16,many,TRBJ1-5,-,TRBV27
TGTGCCAGCAGTTCCGGACTAGCGGTATATAGTGGTACGCAGTATTTT,CASSSGLAVYSGTQYF,16,-,TRBJ2-3,TRBD2,TRBV28
TGTGCCAGCAGCCCCCAAAGCCGAGGGGGCACTGAAGCTTTCTTT,CASSPQSRGGTEAFF,15,many,TRBJ1-1,-,TRBV7-8
TGTGCCAGCAGCCCTACGGGGGGGCCTATATACGAGCAGTTCTTC,CASSPTGGPIYEQFF,15,many,TRBJ2-1,TRBD2,TRBV3-1
TGTGCCAGCAGCTTAGATGGGTTGCTAGCGGGGGAAGAGACCCAGTACTTC,CASSLDGLLAGEETQYF,17,many,TRBJ2-5,TRBD2,TRBV11-2
TGCGCCAGCGGACAGGGGCGGGGGTCTTTTATTTCACCCCTCCACTTT,CASGQGRGSFISPLHF,16,many,TRBJ1-6,TRBD1,TRBV4-1
TGTGCCAGCAGAGAGAGGGAAGTCGGAGCGTATGGCTACACCTTC,CASREREVGAYGYTF,15,many,TRBJ1-2,-,TRBV12-3/TRBV12-4
TGCAGCGTAGCCGGAGGCCGAGAGACCCAGTACTTC,CSVAGGRETQYF,12,many,TRBJ2-5,-,TRBV29-1
TGTGCCAGCAGCTTGGCTCTGGGCCCTTTTCAAGAGACCCAGTACTTC,CASSLALGPFQETQYF,16,many,TRBJ2-5,-,TRBV5-4
TGTGCCAGCAGTTCAGGGTCCCCTAGCACAGATACGCAGTATTTT,CASSSGSPSTDTQYF,15,many,TRBJ2-3,-,TRBV6-5
TGTGCCAGCAGCCTCGAAGGGGGGAAGACTGAAAAACTGTTTTTT,CASSLEGGKTEKLFF,15,many,TRBJ1-4,-,TRBV7-9
TGTGCCAGCAGTTCTGGGAATTTGAACACTGAAGCTTTCTTT,CASSSGNLNTEAFF,14,many,TRBJ1-1,-,TRBV12-3/TRBV12-4
TGTGCCAGTAGTATTGGGGGATACTATGGCTACACCTTC,CASSIGGYYGYTF,13,few,TRBJ1-2,-,TRBV19
TGTGCCAGCAATCCGGCGAGCGGGGGGTTTAGCACTGAAGCTTTCTTT,CASNPASGGFSTEAFF,16,few,TRBJ1-1,-,TRBV2
TGTGCCAGCAGCCCATGGCGCGACACTGAAGCTTTCTTT,CASSPWRDTEAFF,13,-,TRBJ1-1,-,TRBV14
TGTGCCAGCAGTTGGGATTTCTACGAGCAGTACTTC,CASSWDFYEQYF,12,many,TRBJ2-7,-,TRBV11-2
TGTGCCAGCAGTTTAGGCGGGAGAGGGTCCTACAATGAGCAGTTCTTC,CASSLGGRGSYNEQFF,16,many,TRBJ2-1,TRBD2,TRBV28
TGTGCCAGCAGCTTAGGTTATAGATGGGGGTTCAATGAGCAGTTCTTC,CASSLGYRWGFNEQFF,16,many,TRBJ2-1,-,TRBV11-2
TGTGCCAGCAGCTTCAGGGGAGCCACTGAAGCTTTCTTT,CASSFRGATEAFF,13,-,TRBJ1-1,-,TRBV7-3
TGTGCCAGCAGCTTAGTGGGGGGATCCAGCTCCTACGAGCAGTACTTC,CASSLVGGSSSYEQYF,16,many,TRBJ2-7,-,TRBV7-2
TGTGCCAGCCTGAGGGACAGCCCAGCTTTCTTT,CASLRDSPAFF,11,-,TRBJ1-1,TRBD1,TRBV12-3/TRBV12-4
TGTGCCAGCAGTTTCTATGGACAAAGCTCCTACGAGCAGTACTTC,CASSFYGQSSYEQYF,15,-,TRBJ2-7,-,TRBV12-3/TRBV12-4
TGTGCCACCAGTGATGGGACAGGCGGGCGTGGCTACACCTTC,CATSDGTGGRGYTF,14,few,TRBJ1-2,TRBD1,TRBV24-1